This T cell receptor beta chain derives from a study of low-dose radiotherapy and immunotherapy resistance in tumors. Study background: The patients were given nivolumab 240 mg every two weeks and ipilimumab 1 mg/kg every six weeks, through an intravenous route.

The time point is: before trial treatment. Priming of first-strand cDNA relied on TRAV- and TRBV-specific primers (covering alpha and beta chains). Amplification of TCRs used a constant-region primer and V-primer adapter for about 19 PCR cycles. mRNA that had been isolated underwent amplification through in vitro transcription. TCRdb recomputed calls from the reads with MiXCR, one row per CDR3 protein. The table records some 85,000 distinct CDR3 sequences, approximately 17% of them present only once. Trimming stripped 0 bases from V and 2 bases from J, with 11 bases between. The germline CDR1 and CDR2 sequences are SGHRS and YFSETQ. The CDR3 extends over 15 amino acids.

The V call is TRBV5-1, the J call TRBJ1-2; D is perhaps TRBD1 (5 bases). This receptor was obtained from a male donor with prostate cancer. Here the sequenced sample was PBMCs, taken before treatment. The CDR3 DNA sequence: TGCGCCAGCAGCTTGGGCAGACAGAGAAACTATGGCTACACCTTC. It is translated as CASSLGRQRNYGYTF.